The rows below give T cell receptor beta chains drawn from one sample of a study of blood T cell repertoires in COVID-19. Produced via immunoSEQ multiplex PCR; TCRdb's table is partial and in-frame only. The repertoire holds under 200,000 clones, with 75% to 90% as singletons. Specimen: peripheral blood. These receptors were obtained from a man in his sixties with acute or convalescent COVID-19. Both conserved end residues are part of each CDR3. The D gene is left open where the match is weak. Clone size is stated in some rows and not others, as once, few, many or a class when expanded.

len,abundance,d_gene,v_gene,j_gene,CDR3aa,CDR3nt
12,NA,NA,TRBV23-1,TRBJ1-5,CASSRVHQPQHF,TGCGCCAGCAGCCGGGTACATCAGCCCCAGCATTTT
14,NA,TRBD1,TRBV9,TRBJ1-6,CASSGQGAYSPLHF,TGTGCCAGCAGCGGGCAGGGGGCATATTCACCCCTCCACTTT
13,NA,TRBD1,TRBV5-6,TRBJ1-2,CASSFRGIGGYTF,TGTGCCAGCAGCTTCAGGGGGATTGGTGGCTACACCTTC
14,NA,NA,TRBV19,TRBJ2-1,CASSMGNRVNEQFF,TGTGCCAGTAGTATGGGGAACAGGGTGAATGAGCAGTTCTTC
16,NA,NA,TRBV7-9,TRBJ2-7,CASSPSRGPTYYEQYF,TGTGCCAGCAGCCCGTCCCGGGGTCCCACTTACTACGAGCAGTACTTC
13,NA,TRBD2,TRBV5-6,TRBJ2-1,CASSGGTTNEQFF,TGTGCCAGCAGCGGCGGGACTACCAATGAGCAGTTCTTC
14,NA,NA,TRBV19,TRBJ1-6,CASSIVTDNSPLHF,TGTGCCAGTAGTATCGTGACAGATAATTCACCCCTCCACTTT
17,many,NA,TRBV10-3,TRBJ2-7,CAISEETNRFRLYEQYF,TGTGCCATCAGTGAAGAAACGAATCGGTTCAGGCTCTACGAGCAGTACTTC
14,NA,NA,TRBV6-1,TRBJ1-4,CASSEAGGYEKLFF,TGTGCCAGCAGTGAAGCAGGAGGCTATGAAAAACTGTTTTTT
13,NA,NA,TRBV7-3,TRBJ1-1,CASSSRQLTEAFF,TGTGCCAGCAGCTCCCGACAACTCACTGAAGCTTTCTTT
20,NA,TRBD2,TRBV4-1,TRBJ2-1,CASSQEPLTSGRAFSNEQFF,TGCGCCAGCAGCCAAGAGCCTTTAACTAGCGGGAGGGCTTTTAGCAATGAGCAGTTCTTC
12,NA,TRBD1,TRBV20-1,TRBJ1-1,CSASQGATEAFF,TGCAGTGCTAGTCAGGGGGCCACTGAAGCTTTCTTT
15,NA,TRBD1,TRBV6-5,TRBJ1-3,CASRGQGSSGNTIYF,TGTGCCAGCAGGGGACAGGGATCCTCTGGAAACACCATATATTTT
14,NA,NA,TRBV2,TRBJ1-3,CASSELFSGNTIYF,TGTGCCAGCAGTGAACTGTTCTCTGGAAACACCATATATTTT
16,NA,NA,TRBV19,TRBJ1-5,CASSIAGGGGNQPQHF,TGTGCCAGTAGTATAGCCGGGGGTGGCGGCAATCAGCCCCAGCATTTT
17,NA,TRBD2,TRBV5-1,TRBJ2-3,CASSRGPIAGDTDTQYF,TGCGCCAGCAGCCGGGGGCCTATAGCGGGGGACACAGATACGCAGTATTTT
16,NA,NA,TRBV3-1/TRBV3-2,TRBJ2-1,CASSQDKFGANNEQFF,TGTGCCAGCAGCCAAGATAAGTTTGGAGCGAATAATGAGCAGTTCTTC
15,NA,NA,TRBV6-2/TRBV6-3,TRBJ2-1,CASSKERISYNEQFF,TGTGCCAGCAGTAAGGAGCGGATCTCCTACAATGAGCAGTTCTTC
17,once,TRBD2,TRBV19,TRBJ2-7,CASSLDLRLAGGREQYF,TGTGCCAGTAGCCTCGACCTGCGACTAGCGGGAGGACGCGAGCAGTACTTC
15,NA,NA,TRBV28,TRBJ1-1,CASSLIRGGVAEAFF,TGTGCCAGCAGTTTAATTCGCGGGGGCGTCGCTGAAGCTTTCTTT
16,NA,TRBD2,TRBV5-1,TRBJ2-3,CASSLAALAETDTQYF,TGCGCCAGCAGCTTGGCCGCACTAGCGGAAACAGATACGCAGTATTTT
15,NA,TRBD2,TRBV11-3,TRBJ2-1,CASSWTSGGFDEQFF,TGTGCCAGCAGCTGGACTAGCGGGGGGTTTGATGAGCAGTTCTTC
17,NA,TRBD2,TRBV6-2/TRBV6-3,TRBJ2-2,CASSYPSVSGGTGELFF,TGTGCCAGCAGTTACCCCTCGGTTAGCGGGGGGACCGGGGAGCTGTTTTTT
14,few,NA,TRBV12-5,TRBJ1-2,CASAVDTANYGYTF,TGTGCTAGTGCCGTGGACACGGCTAACTATGGCTACACCTTC
13,few,NA,TRBV6-5,TRBJ1-5,CASTVQVNQPQHF,TGTGCCAGCACAGTCCAGGTCAATCAGCCCCAGCATTTT
14,NA,TRBD1,TRBV10-3,TRBJ1-1,CAIRMGQTNTEAFF,TGTGCCATCAGGATGGGACAGACGAACACTGAAGCTTTCTTT
16,NA,NA,TRBV4-1,TRBJ2-6,CARNTSSMAGANVLTF,TGCGCCAGGAATACTAGTTCAATGGCTGGGGCCAACGTCCTGACTTTC
14,NA,TRBD2,TRBV5-1,TRBJ2-1,CASGKAGENNEQFF,TGCGCCAGCGGAAAAGCGGGAGAAAACAATGAGCAGTTCTTC
13,NA,TRBD1,TRBV18,TRBJ1-5,CASSPTGNQPQHF,TGTGCCAGCTCACCGACAGGGAATCAGCCCCAGCATTTT
16,few,TRBD1,TRBV5-6,TRBJ1-5,CASSSTGGASGQPQHF,TGTGCCAGCAGCTCAACAGGGGGCGCGAGTGGTCAGCCCCAGCATTTT
16,NA,NA,TRBV19,TRBJ1-2,CASTYTGAGGQYGYTF,TGTGCCAGTACCTATACCGGCGCGGGGGGTCAATATGGCTACACCTTC
12,NA,NA,TRBV11-2,TRBJ1-1,CASSPLNTEAFF,TGTGCCAGCAGCCCTCTAAACACTGAAGCTTTCTTT
14,few,NA,TRBV25-1,TRBJ2-4,CASSGAGDKNIQYF,TGTGCCAGCAGTGGGGCAGGGGACAAAAACATTCAGTACTTC
18,NA,TRBD2,TRBV6-2/TRBV6-3,TRBJ2-1,CASSYSKRDLNSYNEQFF,TGTGCCAGCAGTTACTCGAAGCGGGACTTAAACTCCTACAATGAGCAGTTCTTC
16,NA,TRBD2,TRBV18,TRBJ2-3,CASLTGTSGRTDTQYF,TGTGCCAGCTTAACAGGGACTAGCGGGAGAACAGATACGCAGTATTTT
11,NA,NA,TRBV19,TRBJ1-2,CAREINYGYTF,TGTGCCAGAGAGATTAACTATGGCTACACCTTC
16,NA,TRBD1,TRBV7-2,TRBJ2-1,CASSLTTGSPKHEQFF,TGTGCCAGCAGCTTAACGACAGGGAGCCCCAAGCATGAGCAGTTCTTC
13,NA,TRBD1,TRBV3-1/TRBV3-2,TRBJ1-2,CASSPRDSGAYTF,TGTGCCAGCAGCCCCCGGGACAGCGGAGCCTACACCTTC
14,NA,NA,TRBV5-6,TRBJ2-3,CASSLTSFADTQYF,TGTGCCAGCAGCTTGACTAGTTTCGCAGATACGCAGTATTTT
14,NA,TRBD1,TRBV7-2,TRBJ1-1,CASSQRQGSTEAFF,TGTGCCAGCAGCCAGCGACAGGGGAGTACTGAAGCTTTCTTT